This T cell receptor beta chain was sequenced during a study of blood T cell repertoires in COVID-19. About the research overall: The United States, Italy and Spain supplied acute and convalescent COVID-19 samples. Sample material is recorded as cDNA or gDNA derived from T cells, B-cell-depleted T cells, or PBMCs.

Followed longitudinally, the Seattle patients had been enrolled during active infection. In the original analysis: Nucleated cell number was recorded as an estimate derived from reference gene primer amplification. Sequencing used immunoSEQ multiplex PCR; TCRdb keeps in-frame clones, though not all of them. V and J calls plus clone size are reproduced from that table; the DNA served to infer D and trimming. The sample shows under 200,000 clones, about 86% of them seen only once. The CDR3 runs 15 residues. Germline CDR1 is MNHEY and CDR2 is SVGAGI. V lost 2 bases, J lost 2 bases, and 11 bases lay in between.

The chain carries TRBV6-5 and TRBJ2-3; a weak D match, TRBD2 (7 bases). The sequencing sample was made of peripheral blood. The receptor was isolated from an older woman with COVID-19, enrolled during active disease. In DNA form, the CDR3 reads TGTGCCAGCAGTTACACGGGGGGCTCCACAGATACGCAGTATTTT. It translates to CASSYTGGSTDTQYF.